These 15 T cell receptor beta chains were sequenced from one sample in a study of blood T cell repertoires in COVID-19. Data came from immunoSEQ multiplex PCR; TCRdb stores just in-frame clones and leaves some out. The sample comprises tens of thousands of clones, approximately 86% of which are singletons, and 7% to 9% rests with the top ten. Sequenced input: peripheral blood. The receptors shown here come from a man older than 75 with active or convalescent COVID-19.

The V and J genes are TRBV29-1 and TRBJ2-1; 11 positions match TRBD1. Germline V CDR1 and CDR2: SQVTM, ANQGSEA. Germline trimming cut 6 bases from V and 3 bases from J; bases unmatched to any gene: 16. The length of the CDR3 is 18 residues. CDR3 amino acids: CSVADMRAGQGDYNEQFF. The CDR3 bases are TGCAGCGTCGCCGACATGAGGGCGGGACAGGGGGACTACAATGAGCAGTTCTTC.

This sequence joins TRBV11-2 and TRBJ1-2, with D possibly matching TRBD1 (5 bases). The V gene lost 5 bases and the J gene lost 2 bases, with 15 bases spanning the gap. This CDR3 comprises 15 residues. Germline assignment: CDR1 SGHAT and CDR2 FQNNGV. CDR3 DNA: TGTGCCAGCAGCCCAAGGGTCGGACACAACTATGGCTACACCTTC. It yields the protein CASSPRVGHNYGYTF.

This rearrangement joins TRBV12-3 or TRBV12-4 to TRBJ2-1; 11 bases align to TRBD2. V lost 6 bases to trimming and J lost 8 bases; unmatched junction nucleotides: 3. CDR3 length equals 13 residues. The CDR3: CASRTSGGDEQFF. The CDR3 bases are TGTGCCAGCAGAACTAGCGGGGGCGATGAGCAGTTCTTC.

The chain links TRBV5-4 to TRBJ1-2; no clear D gene. This CDR3 contains 15 residues. V was trimmed by 0 bases and J by 4 bases, leaving 13 bases between them. Germline V CDR1 and CDR2: SGHNT, YYREEE (reference sequence). CDR3 sequence reads: CASSLERGQSYGYTF. CDR3 DNA: TGTGCCAGCAGCTTGGAGCGGGGTCAAAGCTATGGCTACACCTTC.

This clone has just one count. The chain carries TRBV2 and TRBJ2-5; 8 bases match TRBD1. Germline loops: CDR1 SNHLY, CDR2 FYNNEI. This CDR3 spans 15 amino acids. V was clipped by 3 bases and J by 5 bases; unmatched bases: 8. CDR3 sequence: CASSDLTGVGETQYF. The CDR3 DNA reads as TGTGCCAGCAGTGACCTGACAGGGGTGGGTGAGACCCAGTACTTC.

The chain recombines TRBV9 with TRBJ2-1; 11 bases are a match to TRBD2. Germline V CDR1 and CDR2: SGDLS, YYNGEE. The CDR3 is 15 amino acids. V trimming: 0 bases; J trimming: 8 bases; junction bases outside the gene matches: 4. The CDR3 bases are TGTGCCAGCAGCGTAGGTAGCGGGAGGGCTCATGAGCAGTTCTTC. The encoded protein is CASSVGSGRAHEQFF.

The chain employs TRBV5-1 and TRBJ1-4; D is perhaps TRBD1 (5 bases). CDR1 and CDR2 from the germline V gene are SGHRS and YFSETQ. Trimming took off 3 bases at V and 0 bases at J, with 9 bases between the two ends. The CDR3 length is 15 residues. The CDR3 sequence: CASSSDRATNEKLFF. The CDR3 nucleotides read TGCGCCAGCAGCTCAGACAGAGCAACTAATGAAAAACTGTTTTTT. The full variable domain, its missing parts supplied by reference TRBV5-1 and TRBJ1-4, is KAGVTQTPRYLIKTRGQQVTLSCSPISGHRSVSWYQQTPGQGLQFLFEYFSETQRNKGNFPGRFSGRQFSNSRSEMNVSTLELGDSALYLCASSSDRATNEKLFFGSGTQLSVL.

The chain is built from TRBV9 and TRBJ2-1, with 7 bases fitting TRBD2. The germline V gene has CDR1 SGDLS and CDR2 YYNGEE. Losses at the gene ends were 5 bases for V and 4 bases for J; bases not matched to a gene: 9. There are 15 residues in the CDR3. CDR3: CASSIGGGPYNEQFF. CDR3 DNA: TGTGCCAGCAGTATCGGGGGAGGGCCTTACAATGAGCAGTTCTTC.

This sequence joins TRBV5-5 and TRBJ2-7, with D perhaps TRBD1 (6 bases). This CDR3 comprises 14 residues. Per the germline V gene, CDR1 is SGHKS and CDR2 is YYEKEE (reference sequence). Trimming left V 0 bases short and J 4 bases short, with 11 bases between. CDR3 bases: TGTGCCAGCAGCTTGGACCGGGACACATACGAGCAGTACGTC. It specifies CASSLDRDTYEQYV.

The V call is TRBV2, the J call TRBJ2-1, with 8 bases matching TRBD1. Germline lookup yields CDR1 SNHLY and CDR2 FYNNEI. The CDR3 loop spans 14 amino acids. With V trimmed by 4 bases and J by 8 bases, 7 bases remained unmatched. CDR3 loop: CASSVAGGVDEQFF. The CDR3 DNA reads TGTGCCAGCAGTGTGGCAGGGGGCGTGGATGAGCAGTTCTTC.

The chain links TRBV30 to TRBJ1-5; perhaps TRBD1 as D (6 bases). Trimming removed 2 bases at V and 1 base at J, with 18 bases between. The CDR3 is 17 residues long. Per germline, CDR1 GTSNPN and CDR2 SVGIG (reference sequence). CDR3 in amino acids: CAWSIGQTVPSNQPQHF. Here the CDR3 DNA reads TGTGCCTGGAGTATCGGACAGACGGTTCCAAGCAATCAGCCCCAGCATTTT.

The CDR3 DNA sequence: TGTGCCAGCAGCCCGGGACAGGGATCGGGGAACACCATATATTTT. Amino acids: CASSPGQGSGNTIYF. The rearrangement uses TRBV5-6 and TRBJ1-3; 9 bases align to TRBD1. V was clipped by 4 bases and J by 7 bases; unmatched bases: 9. The germline gives CDR1 SGHDT, CDR2 YYEEEE. CDR3 length: 15 amino acids.

J is TRBJ1-4 and V is TRBV7-2; D is possibly TRBD1 (5 bases). The V gene's germline CDR1 is SGHTA and CDR2 FQGNSA. The CDR3 is made up of 17 amino acids. V lost 2 bases, J lost 4 bases, and 17 bases lay in between. The CDR3 DNA is TGTGCCAGCAGCTTACGCTGGGGGGTGGGGTTTAATGAAAAACTGTTTTTT. Its translation: CASSLRWGVGFNEKLFF.

This chain links TRBV5-4 with TRBJ1-2, with 11 bases matching TRBD1. V gave up 4 bases and J gave up 6 bases; unmatched junction bases: 5. There are 14 residues in the CDR3. Germline assignment: CDR1 SGHNT and CDR2 YYREEE (reference sequence). In DNA, the CDR3 is TGTGCCAGCAGCGCAGGACAGGGGGCGAATGGCTACACCTTC. This encodes CASSAGQGANGYTF. The variable domain in full, completed from reference TRBV5-4 and TRBJ1-2, reads ETGVTQSPTHLIKTRGQQVTLRCSSQSGHNTVSWYQQALGQGPQFIFQYYREEENGRGNFPPRFSGLQFPNYSSELNVNALELDDSALYLCASSAGQGANGYTFGSGTRLTVV.

The J gene is TRBJ1-5, the V gene TRBV7-8, with 9 nucleotides matching TRBD1. The CDR3 is 16 amino acids. V trimming: 1 base; J trimming: 0 bases; junction bases outside the gene matches: 1. CDR1 is SGHVS and CDR2 is FQNEAQ in the germline V gene. In DNA, the CDR3 is TGTGCCAGCAGCTTAGGGACAGGGGCTAGCAATCAGCCCCAGCATTTT. Protein: CASSLGTGASNQPQHF.